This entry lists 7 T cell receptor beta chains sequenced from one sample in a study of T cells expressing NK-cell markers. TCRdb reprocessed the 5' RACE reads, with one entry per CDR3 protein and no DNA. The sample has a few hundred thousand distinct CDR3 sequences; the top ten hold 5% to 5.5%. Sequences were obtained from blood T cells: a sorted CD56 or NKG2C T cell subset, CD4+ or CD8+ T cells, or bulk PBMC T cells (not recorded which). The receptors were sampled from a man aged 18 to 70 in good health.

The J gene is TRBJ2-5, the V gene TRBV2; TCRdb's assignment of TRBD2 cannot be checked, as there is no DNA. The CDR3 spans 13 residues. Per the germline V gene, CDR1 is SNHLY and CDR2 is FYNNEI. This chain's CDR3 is CASSGLAGGTQYF.

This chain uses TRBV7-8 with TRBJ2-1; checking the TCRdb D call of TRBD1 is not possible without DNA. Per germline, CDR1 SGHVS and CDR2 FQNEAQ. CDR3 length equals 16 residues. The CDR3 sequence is CASSLRGQGAHNEQFF. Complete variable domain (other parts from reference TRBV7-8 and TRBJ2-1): GAGVSQSPRYKVAKRGQDVALRCDPISGHVSLFWYQQALGQGPEFLTYFQNEAQLDKSGLPSDRFFAERPEGSVSTLKIQRTQQEDSAVYLCASSLRGQGAHNEQFFGPGTRLTVL.

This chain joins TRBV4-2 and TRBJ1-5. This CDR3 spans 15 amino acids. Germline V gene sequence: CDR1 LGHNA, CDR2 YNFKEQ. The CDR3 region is CASSQELISNQPQHF.

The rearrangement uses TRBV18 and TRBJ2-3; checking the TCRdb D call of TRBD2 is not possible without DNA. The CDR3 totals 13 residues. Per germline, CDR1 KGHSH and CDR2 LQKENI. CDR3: CASSPLKGQTQYF. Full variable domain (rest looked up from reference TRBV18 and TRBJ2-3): NAGVMQNPRHLVRRRGQEARLRCSPMKGHSHVYWYRQLPEEGLKFMVYLQKENIIDESGMPKERFSAEFPKEGPSILRIQQVVRGDSAAYFCASSPLKGQTQYFGPGTRLTVL.

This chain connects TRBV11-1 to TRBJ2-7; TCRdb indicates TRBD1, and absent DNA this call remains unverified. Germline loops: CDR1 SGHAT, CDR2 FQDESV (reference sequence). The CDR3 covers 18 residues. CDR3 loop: CASSPKWGTGGSFDEQYF.

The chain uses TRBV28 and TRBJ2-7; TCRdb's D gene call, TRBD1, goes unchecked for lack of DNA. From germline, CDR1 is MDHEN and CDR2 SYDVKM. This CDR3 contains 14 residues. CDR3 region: CASSFGGASYEQYF.

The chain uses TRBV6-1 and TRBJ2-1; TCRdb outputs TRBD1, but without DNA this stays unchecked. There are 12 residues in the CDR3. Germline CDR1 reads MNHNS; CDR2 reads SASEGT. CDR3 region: CASRPQRNEQFF.